This is a list of T cell receptor beta chains from one sample in a study of blood T cell repertoires in COVID-19. Assay: immunoSEQ multiplex PCR; the TCRdb copy retains only in-frame clones and omits some. The table has 90,000 to 120,000 clones, around 89% seen once. Sequencing input: peripheral blood. The origin of the receptors is a man aged 50-60 years with active or convalescent COVID-19. The CDR3 runs from the conserved cysteine through the conserved F or W. The D gene is left open where the match is weak. Expanded clones are given a class, and other clones once, few, many or no size at all.

-	TRBV5-1	-	TRBJ1-3	TGCGCCAGCGGGCTCCAGGGTCTCTCTGGAAACACCATATATTTT	CASGLQGLSGNTIYF
TRBD2	TRBV19	-	TRBJ2-1	TGTGCCAGTAGGAGCGCAGCGGGAGGAAACAATGAGCAGTTCTTC	CASRSAAGGNNEQFF
TRBD2	TRBV19	-	TRBJ2-1	TGTGCCAGTAGTACCCTAGCGGGAGCAATTTACTCCTACAATGAGCAGTTCTTC	CASSTLAGAIYSYNEQFF
-	TRBV16	-	TRBJ1-1	TGTGCCAGCAGCCAGTCCGGGACTTGGGCAGGGACTGAAGCTTTCTTT	CASSQSGTWAGTEAFF
-	TRBV21-1	-	TRBJ2-3	TGTGCCAGCAGAAAAGCGGCCCAGGGGGCTAGCAGCAGCACAGATACGCAGTATTTT	CASRKAAQGASSSTDTQYF
-	TRBV14	-	TRBJ2-3	TGTGCCAGCAGCCAGTCGACGGGGTTGAGAGATACGCAGTATTTT	CASSQSTGLRDTQYF
TRBD1	TRBV27	few	TRBJ2-7	TGTGCCAGCAGTTCCTTCGGGACAGCGGCCTACGAGCAGTACTTC	CASSSFGTAAYEQYF
TRBD2	TRBV6-2/TRBV6-3	-	TRBJ2-3	TGTGCCAGCAGCCAGGGACTAGCGGGAGAAGGAGATACGCAGTATTTT	CASSQGLAGEGDTQYF
-	TRBV2	once	TRBJ2-3	TGTGCCACCCCGACAGGTCGGAGCACAGATACGCAGTATTTT	CATPTGRSTDTQYF
-	TRBV29-1	-	TRBJ2-1	TGCAGCATGGGAGGGGGGGACAATGAGCAGTTCTTC	CSMGGGDNEQFF
-	TRBV30	-	TRBJ1-5	TGTGCCTGGACCGCTACCTTGGGGGGTCAGCCCCAGCATTTT	CAWTATLGGQPQHF
-	TRBV4-1	-	TRBJ2-7	TGCGCCAGCAGCCGTGGCTTCGTCGGCGGCGGCGAGCAGTACTTC	CASSRGFVGGGEQYF
-	TRBV19	-	TRBJ2-5	TGTGCCAGCCGGGAGAGTGGGCAAGAGACCCAGTACTTC	CASRESGQETQYF
TRBD2	TRBV30	-	TRBJ2-7	TGTGCCTGGAATACCGGGAGGGTCTACTACGAGCAGTACTTC	CAWNTGRVYYEQYF
-	TRBV5-1	-	TRBJ2-7	TGCGCCAGCAGCTCCGCCTACGAGCAGTACTTC	CASSSAYEQYF
-	TRBV2	-	TRBJ1-5	TGTGCCAGCAGTGTACAGGGTGACCAGCCCCAGCATTTT	CASSVQGDQPQHF
TRBD1	TRBV6-5	-	TRBJ2-3	TGTGCCAGCAGACGACAGGGCGTAGATACGCAGTATTTT	CASRRQGVDTQYF
-	TRBV4-3	-	TRBJ1-5	TGCGCCAGCAGCCAAGGTTCGGGGAAAAATCAGCCCCAGCATTTT	CASSQGSGKNQPQHF
TRBD2	TRBV7-2	few	TRBJ2-7	TGTGCCAGCAGCTTAGCGGGGAGCGGGGGGCCCAGCTTC	CASSLAGSGGPSF
TRBD2	TRBV6-2/TRBV6-3	-	TRBJ2-7	TGTGCCAGCAGTTCCGCAGCGGGAGCCTCCTACGAGCAGTACTTC	CASSSAAGASYEQYF
-	TRBV30	-	TRBJ2-7	TGTGCCTGGAGTGTTCGGTCGGGGGCGGGAGAGAACGAGCAGTACTTC	CAWSVRSGAGENEQYF
-	TRBV29-1	-	TRBJ2-5	TGCAGCGTTGATCAGGGTCAAGAGACCCAGTACTTC	CSVDQGQETQYF
TRBD1	TRBV28	-	TRBJ2-7	TGTGCCAGCAGTGTCGGGACAGGGTCCTACGAGCAGTACTTC	CASSVGTGSYEQYF
-	TRBV4-3	-	TRBJ1-1	TGCGCCAGCAGCCAAGATCGGTGGACTGAAGCTTTCTTT	CASSQDRWTEAFF
-	TRBV5-1	-	TRBJ1-2	TGCGCCAGCAGCCTAGGCAGCAACTATGGCTACACCTTC	CASSLGSNYGYTF
TRBD2	TRBV6-6	-	TRBJ2-1	TGTGCCAGCAGTTCCGGACTAGCGGGAGGTGGCAATGAGCAGTTCTTC	CASSSGLAGGGNEQFF
TRBD2	TRBV4-2	-	TRBJ2-5	TGTGCCAGCAGCCAATTTTATGCCGGGAGGGACCAAGAGACCCAGTACTTC	CASSQFYAGRDQETQYF
-	TRBV7-9	once	TRBJ2-3	TGTGCCAGCAGCTTACCTTCTCGCACAGATACGCAGTATTTT	CASSLPSRTDTQYF
-	TRBV11-3	-	TRBJ1-1	TGTGCCAGCAGCTACGAGTCGAACACTGAAGCTTTCTTT	CASSYESNTEAFF
-	TRBV4-2	-	TRBJ1-2	TGTGCCAGCAGCCAAGTTGAGGGGGAAAACTATGGCTACACCTTC	CASSQVEGENYGYTF
TRBD1	TRBV18	-	TRBJ1-1	TGTGCCAGCTCATCGACAGGGTCCCACACTGAAGCTTTCTTT	CASSSTGSHTEAFF
-	TRBV10-2	-	TRBJ2-1	TGCGCCAGCAGTGAGTCGTCGCGACGGGAGCGTTACAATGAGCAGTTCTTC	CASSESSRRERYNEQFF
TRBD2	TRBV19	-	TRBJ2-7	TGTGCCAGTAAACCGGGACTAGCGGGAGGCGATTACGAGCAGTACTTC	CASKPGLAGGDYEQYF
TRBD2	TRBV6-1	-	TRBJ2-1	TGTGCCAGCAGTGAAGAACTAGCGGGACCGATGTTCTTC	CASSEELAGPMFF
-	TRBV6-5	-	TRBJ1-2	TGTGCCAGCAGCGGGGAGGGATTCGGCTACACCTTC	CASSGEGFGYTF
TRBD1	TRBV7-6	-	TRBJ2-1	TGTGCCAGCAGCTTGGGACAGGGGAGCTACAATGAGCAGTTCTTC	CASSLGQGSYNEQFF
-	TRBV7-2	-	TRBJ1-4	TGTGCCAGCAGCTCTTTAAATGAAAAACTGTTTTTT	CASSSLNEKLFF
-	TRBV20-1	-	TRBJ1-5	TGCAGTGCTAGTGGGGTCGGGAGGGTTAATCAGCCCCAGCATTTT	CSASGVGRVNQPQHF
-	TRBV4-1	-	TRBJ1-5	TGCGCCAGCAGCCAAACAGGTTTAGGTAGCAATCAGCCCCAGCATTTT	CASSQTGLGSNQPQHF
TRBD1	TRBV2	-	TRBJ2-6	TGTGCCAGCGCTGGGACAGGAAGGACCAACGTCCTGACTTTC	CASAGTGRTNVLTF
TRBD2	TRBV5-1	-	TRBJ2-1	TGCGCCAGCAGAGGCGGGACTAGCGGGCTCTTCCAAAGCTCCTACAATGAGCAGTTCTTC	CASRGGTSGLFQSSYNEQFF
-	TRBV6-5	-	TRBJ1-1	TGTGCCAGCAGCTCAGGGGAAACTTACACTGAAGCTTTCTTT	CASSSGETYTEAFF
TRBD1	TRBV7-6	-	TRBJ2-5	TGTGCCAGCAGCCCCGGAGAGGGGGCAGTCGGGACCCAGTACTTC	CASSPGEGAVGTQYF
TRBD1	TRBV7-9	-	TRBJ1-2	TGTGCCAGCAGCTTAGCCACAGGACAGGGAGGTAACTATGGCTACACCTTC	CASSLATGQGGNYGYTF
TRBD1	TRBV28	-	TRBJ1-4	TGTGCCAGCAGTGTACAGGGGGCTAATTCTGAAAAACTGTTTTTT	CASSVQGANSEKLFF
-	TRBV24-1	-	TRBJ1-1	TGTGCCACCAGTGATGGACGGGGGGCGAAGACTGAAGCTTTCTTT	CATSDGRGAKTEAFF
TRBD1	TRBV23-1	-	TRBJ2-7	TGCGCCCCCCGGTGGACAGGGGTATCCTACGAGCAGTACTTC	CAPRWTGVSYEQYF
-	TRBV2	-	TRBJ1-5	TGTGCCAGCAGTGCCGACAGGCCGCCCCAGCATTTT	CASSADRPPQHF
TRBD1	TRBV12-3/TRBV12-4	-	TRBJ1-2	TGTGCCAGCAGGTACACAGGGGGCTATGGCTACACCTTC	CASRYTGGYGYTF
TRBD2	TRBV2	-	TRBJ2-3	TGTGCCAGCAGTGCGACTAGCGGGAGGGCCGCGGCAGATACGCAGTATTTT	CASSATSGRAAADTQYF
-	TRBV30	once	TRBJ2-3	TGTGCCTGGAGCGTACAATCAGATACGCAGTATTTT	CAWSVQSDTQYF
TRBD2	TRBV27	-	TRBJ2-1	TGTGCCAGCAGTTCCCGGACTAGCGGGAGGACCTCCTACAATGAGCAGTTCTTC	CASSSRTSGRTSYNEQFF
TRBD2	TRBV28	-	TRBJ2-3	TGTGCCAGCAGTGTACCGGGACTAGCGGGAGAGACAGATACGCAGTATTTT	CASSVPGLAGETDTQYF
TRBD1	TRBV4-1	-	TRBJ1-1	TGCGCCAGCAGCTCTAAGGGCCCTGCCGGGACAGGGTTTTTTCACACTGAAGCTTTCTTT	CASSSKGPAGTGFFHTEAFF
TRBD1	TRBV28	-	TRBJ2-1	TGTGCCAGCAGTTTTGTGACAGGGAGAAATGAGCAGTTCTTC	CASSFVTGRNEQFF